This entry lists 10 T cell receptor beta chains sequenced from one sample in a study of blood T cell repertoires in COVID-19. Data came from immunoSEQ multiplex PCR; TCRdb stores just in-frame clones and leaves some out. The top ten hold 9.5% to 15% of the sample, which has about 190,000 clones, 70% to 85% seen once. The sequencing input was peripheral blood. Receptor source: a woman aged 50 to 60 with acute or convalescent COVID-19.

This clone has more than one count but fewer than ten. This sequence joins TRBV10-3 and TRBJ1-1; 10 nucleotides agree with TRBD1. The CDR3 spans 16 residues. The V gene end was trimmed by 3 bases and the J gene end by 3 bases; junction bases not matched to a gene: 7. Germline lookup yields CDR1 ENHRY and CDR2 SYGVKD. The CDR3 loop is CAISDPKTGGYTEAFF. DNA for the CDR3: TGTGCCATCAGTGACCCCAAGACAGGGGGCTACACTGAAGCTTTCTTT.

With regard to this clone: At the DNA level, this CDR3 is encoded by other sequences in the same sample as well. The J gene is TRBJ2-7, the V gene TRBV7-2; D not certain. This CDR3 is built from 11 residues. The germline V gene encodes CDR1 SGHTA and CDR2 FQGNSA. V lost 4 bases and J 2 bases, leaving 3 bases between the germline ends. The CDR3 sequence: CASSSTYEQYF. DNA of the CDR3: TGTGCCAGCAGCTCAACCTACGAGCAGTACTTC. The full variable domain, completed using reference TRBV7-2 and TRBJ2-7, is GAGVSQSPSNKVTEKGKDVELRCDPISGHTALYWYRQSLGQGLEFLIYFQGNSAPDKSGLPSDRFSAERTGGSVSTLTIQRTQQEDSAVYLCASSSTYEQYFGPGTRLTVT.

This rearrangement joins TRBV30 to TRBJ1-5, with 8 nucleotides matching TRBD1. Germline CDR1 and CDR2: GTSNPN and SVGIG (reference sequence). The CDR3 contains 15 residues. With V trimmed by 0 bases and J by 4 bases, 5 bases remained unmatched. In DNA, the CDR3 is TGTGCCTGGAGTGTGGGACAGGCCCGAAATCAGCCCCAGCATTTT. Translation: CAWSVGQARNQPQHF. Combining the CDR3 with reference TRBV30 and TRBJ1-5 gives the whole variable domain SQTIHQWPATLVQPVGSPLSLECTVEGTSNPNLYWYRQAAGRGLQLLFYSVGIGQISSEVPQNLSASRPQDRQFILSSKKLLLSDSGFYLCAWSVGQARNQPQHFGDGTRLSIL.

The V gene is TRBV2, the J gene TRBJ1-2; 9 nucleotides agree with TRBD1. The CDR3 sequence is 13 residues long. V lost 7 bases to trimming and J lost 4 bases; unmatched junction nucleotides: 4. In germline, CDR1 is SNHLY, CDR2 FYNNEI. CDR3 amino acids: CASTGQGIYGYTF. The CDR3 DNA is TGTGCCAGCACAGGACAGGGGATCTATGGCTACACCTTC.

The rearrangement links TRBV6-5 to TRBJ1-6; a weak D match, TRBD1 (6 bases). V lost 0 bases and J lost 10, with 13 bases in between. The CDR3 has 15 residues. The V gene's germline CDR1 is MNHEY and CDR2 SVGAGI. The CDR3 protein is CASSYSKGGGSPLHF. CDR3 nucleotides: TGTGCCAGCAGTTACTCGAAGGGAGGGGGGTCACCCCTCCACTTT.

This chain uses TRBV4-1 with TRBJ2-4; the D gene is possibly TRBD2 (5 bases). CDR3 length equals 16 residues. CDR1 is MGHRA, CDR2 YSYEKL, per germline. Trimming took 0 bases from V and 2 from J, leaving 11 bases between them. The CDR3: CASSQDKGVSKNIQYF. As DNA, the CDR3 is TGCGCCAGCAGCCAAGATAAGGGAGTTTCCAAAAACATTCAGTACTTC.

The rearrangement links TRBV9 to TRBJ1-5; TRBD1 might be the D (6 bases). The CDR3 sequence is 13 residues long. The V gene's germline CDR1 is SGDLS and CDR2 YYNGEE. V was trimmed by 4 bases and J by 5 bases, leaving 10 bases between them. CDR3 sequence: CASSRDTDQPQHF. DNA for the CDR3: TGTGCCAGCAGCCGGGACACCGATCAGCCCCAGCATTTT. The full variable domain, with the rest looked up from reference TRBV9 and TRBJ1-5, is DSGVTQTPKHLITATGQRVTLRCSPRSGDLSVYWYQQSLDQGLQFLIQYYNGEERAKGNILERFSAQQFPDLHSELNLSSLELGDSALYFCASSRDTDQPQHFGDGTRLSIL.

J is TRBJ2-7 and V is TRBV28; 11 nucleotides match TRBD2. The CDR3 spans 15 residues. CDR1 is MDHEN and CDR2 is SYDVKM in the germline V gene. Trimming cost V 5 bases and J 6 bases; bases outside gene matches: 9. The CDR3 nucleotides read TGTGCCAGCAGTCTGCCCCTAGCGGGAGGAGGCGAGCAGTACTTC. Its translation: CASSLPLAGGGEQYF.

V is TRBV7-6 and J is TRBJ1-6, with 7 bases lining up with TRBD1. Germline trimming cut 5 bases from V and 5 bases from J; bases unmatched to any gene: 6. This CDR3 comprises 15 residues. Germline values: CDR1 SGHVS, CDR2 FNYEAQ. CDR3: CASSATGFNNSPLHF. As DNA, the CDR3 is TGTGCCAGCAGCGCGACAGGGTTTAATAATTCACCCCTCCACTTT.

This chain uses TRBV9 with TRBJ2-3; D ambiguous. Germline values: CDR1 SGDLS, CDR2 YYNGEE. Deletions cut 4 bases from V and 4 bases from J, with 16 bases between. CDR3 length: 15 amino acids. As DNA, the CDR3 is TGTGCCAGCAGCCCCCGAGAAGGAGTTGCAGATACGCAGTATTTT. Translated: CASSPREGVADTQYF. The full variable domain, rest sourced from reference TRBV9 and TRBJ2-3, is DSGVTQTPKHLITATGQRVTLRCSPRSGDLSVYWYQQSLDQGLQFLIQYYNGEERAKGNILERFSAQQFPDLHSELNLSSLELGDSALYFCASSPREGVADTQYFGPGTRLTVL.